Each of the 6 T cell receptor beta chains below was sequenced from the same sample in a study of CD8+ T cells in alopecia areata listed by TCRdb under 2018. The library was produced with the immunoSEQ multiplex PCR assay. RNA was extracted from all samples and reverse transcribed into cDNA as template for TCR sequencing. As stored in TCRdb, this immuneACCESS dataset retains in-frame rearrangements with V and J assigned. A fraction of the clones does not appear; measured against another copy, unresolved V genes explain less than half of the discrepancy, and the remainder lacks a known reason. In this sample the table shows some 100,000 clones, approximately 60% of which occur a single time. The leading ten clones occupy approximately 2.6% of the sample. Material for sequencing was CD4+ T cells sorted from blood. The receptor source for this set is a human donor in good health.

The rearrangement joins TRBV5-1 to TRBJ2-3; D is unresolved. The germline V gene has CDR1 SGHRS and CDR2 YFSETQ. This CDR3 is built from 15 residues. Trimming removed 6 bases from V and 2 bases from J, with 16 bases in between. CDR3 loop: CASNRAPSDTDTQYF. The DNA for the CDR3 is TGCGCCAGCAACCGGGCCCCCTCCGACACAGATACGCAGTATTTT.

The chain joins TRBV5-6 to TRBJ2-5; D gene unclear. In germline, CDR1 is SGHDT, CDR2 YYEEEE. The CDR3 spans 13 residues. Trimming removed 1 base at V and 0 bases at J, with 4 bases between. The CDR3 region is CASSLNDQETQYF. The CDR3 nucleotides are TGTGCCAGCAGCTTGAACGACCAAGAGACCCAGTACTTC.

V is TRBV29-1 and J is TRBJ2-2; 11 bases match TRBD1. Unmatched junction bases numbered 4, after V lost 2 bases and J lost 5 bases. From germline, CDR1 is SQVTM and CDR2 ANQGSEA. The CDR3 covers 15 residues. The CDR3 is CSVENRDRGTGELFF. The CDR3 DNA is TGCAGCGTTGAAAACCGGGACAGGGGGACCGGGGAGCTGTTTTTT.

This clone was seen a few times. The rearrangement uses TRBV5-1 and TRBJ2-7, with 11 nucleotides matching TRBD2. Losses at the gene ends were 9 bases for V and 2 bases for J; bases not matched to a gene: 19. Germline V gene sequence: CDR1 SGHRS, CDR2 YFSETQ. The CDR3 runs 18 residues. CDR3 nucleotides: TGCGCCACCCGGGGATTCGAGGGGCGACTAGCGGGGACCTACGAGCAGTACTTC. As protein: CATRGFEGRLAGTYEQYF.

This clone was recorded only once. The rearrangement uses TRBV6-6 and TRBJ1-5, with 8 bases aligning to TRBD1. The J segment lost 6 bases and the V segment lost 7 bases, leaving 11 bases of the junction unmatched. The CDR3 contains 15 residues. The germline gives CDR1 MNHNY, CDR2 SVGAGI (reference sequence). The CDR3 DNA sequence: TGTGCCAGCACCAGAAGTCAGGGGGCGAGTCAGCCCCAGCATTTT. Protein sequence: CASTRSQGASQPQHF.

The chain has TRBV29-1 and TRBJ2-4; TRBD2 agrees at 8 bases. CDR1 and CDR2 (germline): SQVTM, ANQGSEA. V trimming: 6 bases; J trimming: 6 bases; junction bases outside the gene matches: 10. There are 14 residues in the CDR3. The CDR3 DNA follows: TGCAGCGTCGCAGCGCTGAGCGGGGGAAACATTCAGTACTTC. Its translation is CSVAALSGGNIQYF. The variable domain in full, with the rest retrieved from reference TRBV29-1 and TRBJ2-4, is SAVISQKPSRDICQRGTSLTIQCQVDSQVTMMFWYRQQPGQSLTLIATANQGSEATYESGFVIDKFPISRPNLTFSTLTVSNMSPEDSSIYLCSVAALSGGNIQYFGAGTRLSVL.